One sample yielded the 32 T cell receptor beta chains listed below, sequenced in a study of blood T cell repertoires in COVID-19. The table came from immunoSEQ multiplex PCR; TCRdb's copy has only in-frame clones and leaves some out. Here the sample spans approximately 71,000 clones, less than 95% being singletons. The specimen sequenced was peripheral blood. The receptors here all came from a woman under 30 with acute or convalescent COVID-19.

V and J are TRBV14 and TRBJ2-5, with TRBD2 matching over 7 bases. The V gene end was trimmed by 4 bases and the J gene end by 0 bases; junction bases not matched to a gene: 5. Germline V gene lookup returns CDR1 SGHDN and CDR2 FVKESK. This CDR3 is built from 15 residues. CDR3 loop: CASSRGLRYQETQYF. CDR3 coding DNA: TGTGCCAGCAGCCGGGGACTACGGTACCAAGAGACCCAGTACTTC.

The chain couples TRBV28 to TRBJ1-5; 9 nucleotides align to TRBD1. This CDR3 contains 20 residues. Trimming at V came to 0 bases and at J to 1 base, leaving 13 bases not matched to a gene. CDR1 and CDR2 from the germline V gene are MDHEN and SYDVKM. The CDR3 nucleotides read TGTGCCAGCAGTTTATGGGGAACAGGGGGCTGGGGAGAGAGCAATCAGCCCCAGCATTTT. It is translated as CASSLWGTGGWGESNQPQHF. Drawing the rest from reference TRBV28 and TRBJ1-5, the complete variable domain is DVKVTQSSRYLVKRTGEKVFLECVQDMDHENMFWYRQDPGLGLRLIYFSYDVKMKEKGDIPEGYSVSREKKERFSLILESASTNQTSMYLCASSLWGTGGWGESNQPQHFGDGTRLSIL.

This chain links TRBV19 with TRBJ1-1; TRBD1 might be the D (5 bases). The CDR3 totals 14 residues. V was pared by 6 bases and J by 5 bases, with 16 bases between. Germline CDR1 is LNHDA and CDR2 is SQIVND (reference sequence). CDR3 sequence (DNA): TGTGCCAGTAGATTTGAAGCCAGGGATACTGAAGCTTTCTTT. Translation gives CASRFEARDTEAFF.

The chain couples TRBV9 to TRBJ1-2; no clear D. V lost 4 bases to trimming and J lost 8 bases, with 24 bases between them. This CDR3 is 16 amino acids long. CDR1 and CDR2 (germline): SGDLS, YYNGEE. The CDR3 region has the DNA TGTGCCAGCAGCCCAGGTTTATTAGGGAGAGCGGGCGGCTACACCTTC. Translated, it gives CASSPGLLGRAGGYTF.

The rearrangement joins TRBV4-1 to TRBJ2-3; 13 nucleotides agree with TRBD2. This CDR3 has 20 residues. V gave up 4 bases and J gave up 2 bases; unmatched junction bases: 15. Per the germline V gene, CDR1 is MGHRA and CDR2 is YSYEKL. CDR3 sequence: CASSLTGLAGEVGPTDTQYF. The CDR3 DNA reads as TGCGCCAGCAGCCTAACAGGACTAGCGGGAGAGGTAGGGCCCACAGATACGCAGTATTTT.

The chain recombines TRBV27 with TRBJ2-1; D is possibly TRBD1 (6 bases). This CDR3 has 16 residues. Germline V gene lookup returns CDR1 MNHEY and CDR2 SMNVEV (reference sequence). The V gene lost 5 bases and the J gene lost 4 bases, with 18 bases spanning the gap. As DNA, the CDR3 is TGTGCCAGCAGTGGAGAGACAGGACAGATGTACAATGAGCAGTTCTTC. This gives the protein CASSGETGQMYNEQFF.

The chain combines TRBV6-5 with TRBJ1-2, with TRBD1 matching over 11 bases. J was trimmed by 4 bases and V by 6 bases; bases with no gene match: 4. CDR1 is MNHEY and CDR2 is SVGAGI in the germline V gene. This CDR3 comprises 14 residues. The CDR3 DNA sequence: TGTGCCAGCAGCGGGACAGGGGGGGCCTATGGCTACACCTTC. Translated: CASSGTGGAYGYTF.

The count of this clone is one. The CDR3 spells CASSLKGGYEQYF. In DNA form, the CDR3 reads TGTGCCAGCAGCTTGAAAGGGGGCTACGAGCAGTACTTC. This sequence joins TRBV5-4 and TRBJ2-7; tentative D call: TRBD1 (6 bases). V was trimmed by 1 base and J by 3 bases, leaving 8 bases between them. Germline CDR1 SGHNT, CDR2 YYREEE (reference sequence). The CDR3 length is 13 residues.

The chain uses TRBV5-6 and TRBJ1-2, with 7 bases that match TRBD1. CDR3 size: 15 residues. Unmatched junction bases numbered 12, after V lost 4 bases and J lost 6 bases. Germline assignment: CDR1 SGHDT and CDR2 YYEEEE. The CDR3, as DNA: TGTGCCAGCAGCGCCCTTAACAGGGGTGGTAATGGCTACACCTTC. Translation gives CASSALNRGGNGYTF.

J is TRBJ2-7 and V is TRBV15; 7 nucleotides align to TRBD1. Germline V CDR1 and CDR2: LNHNV, YYDKDF (reference sequence). After removal of 2 bases from V and 6 bases from J, the junction contained 10 bases not matched to a gene. The CDR3 contains 15 residues. CDR3 in amino acids: CATSRSRDSRSEQYF. The CDR3 DNA is TGTGCCACCAGCAGAAGCCGGGACAGCCGGAGCGAGCAGTACTTC.

By share, this clone ranks as medium-sized. Other DNA sequences within the sample encode an identical CDR3. The chain links TRBV5-8 to TRBJ2-1, with TRBD2 matching over 11 bases. V lost 2 bases, J lost 7 bases, and 2 bases stayed unmatched. Germline loops: CDR1 SGHTS, CDR2 YDEGEE. CDR3 length: 14 amino acids. CDR3 sequence reads: CASSFSGGANEQFF. The CDR3 DNA follows: TGTGCCAGCAGCTTTAGCGGGGGGGCAAATGAGCAGTTCTTC. The full variable domain, with the rest looked up from reference TRBV5-8 and TRBJ2-1, is EAGVTQSPTHLIKTRGQQATLRCSPISGHTSVYWYQQALGLGLQFLLWYDEGEERNRGNFPPRFSGRQFPNYSSELNVNALELEDSALYLCASSFSGGANEQFFGPGTRLTVL.

The CDR3 DNA follows: TGTGCCAGCAGACCAGGGGGCGCGTCAAATCAGCCCCAGCATTTT. Encoded protein: CASRPGGASNQPQHF. The gene calls are TRBV6-5 and TRBJ1-5; TRBD1 matches 8 bases. Losses at the gene ends were 6 bases for V and 4 bases for J; bases not matched to a gene: 8. The length of the CDR3 is 15 residues. CDR1 is MNHEY, CDR2 SVGAGI, per germline.

The chain links TRBV6-5 to TRBJ2-1, with D possibly matching TRBD2 (6 bases). In germline, CDR1 is MNHEY, CDR2 SVGAGI. V shed 0 bases and J shed 9 bases, with 18 bases lying between them. CDR3 length: 16 residues. CDR3 in amino acids: CASSYSSPGRGSEQFF. The CDR3 nucleotides are TGTGCCAGCAGTTACTCTTCCCCGGGGCGGGGAAGTGAGCAGTTCTTC.

This chain connects TRBV30 to TRBJ1-4; D is unresolved. V lost 5 bases to trimming and J lost 0 bases, with 13 bases between them. CDR3 length: 15 amino acids. The germline gives CDR1 GTSNPN, CDR2 SVGIG (reference sequence). The CDR3 region has the DNA TGTGCCTGGCGGCGGATGACTGCAACTAATGAAAAACTGTTTTTT. Amino acid sequence: CAWRRMTATNEKLFF.

The chain links TRBV6-5 to TRBJ1-5; possible D gene TRBD1, 6 bases. Germline CDR1 reads MNHEY; CDR2 reads SVGAGI. The V end lost 4 bases, the J end lost 5 bases, and 12 bases lay between the germline ends. The CDR3 totals 14 residues. This CDR3 reads CASSSRRGDQPQHF. The CDR3 DNA reads as TGTGCCAGCAGTTCCCGCAGGGGCGATCAGCCCCAGCATTTT.

This chain connects TRBV10-3 to TRBJ1-6; TRBD1 is a possible D gene (6 bases). Germline V gene data show CDR1 as ENHRY and CDR2 as SYGVKD. The V end lost 6 bases, the J end lost 7 bases, and 16 bases lay between the germline ends. This CDR3 has 15 amino acids. The CDR3 loop is CAIRFSGDINSPLHF. The CDR3, as DNA: TGTGCCATCAGGTTCTCAGGGGACATAAATTCACCCCTCCACTTT.

J is TRBJ1-1 and V is TRBV12-3 or TRBV12-4, with D hard to call. This CDR3 is 13 amino acids long. Trimming took off 5 bases at V and 6 bases at J, with 13 bases between the two ends. CDR3 in DNA: TGTGCCAGCAGTAGGCGGGGTTTCTCTGAAGCTTTCTTT. It is translated as CASSRRGFSEAFF.

Points on this clone: This sample also contains other DNA sequences that code for the same CDR3. The chain has TRBV5-6 and TRBJ2-1; 11 bases map to TRBD2. The junction had 0 bases not matched to a gene; V was cut back by 0 bases and J by 4 bases. The length of the CDR3 is 15 residues. CDR1 is SGHDT, CDR2 YYEEEE, per germline. The CDR3 DNA is TGTGCCAGCAGCTTGGGACTAGCGGGATACAATGAGCAGTTCTTC. This encodes CASSLGLAGYNEQFF.

The chain is built from TRBV6-5 and TRBJ2-1, with D maybe TRBD2 (5 bases). The CDR3 totals 14 residues. Germline V gene lookup returns CDR1 MNHEY and CDR2 SVGAGI. Trimming stripped 5 bases from V and 4 bases from J, with 12 bases between. The CDR3 here is CASSQRAPYNEQFF. CDR3 sequence (DNA): TGTGCCAGCAGTCAGAGGGCACCTTACAATGAGCAGTTCTTC.

The chain recombines TRBV10-2 with TRBJ1-2; D is undetermined. This CDR3 has 11 residues. The germline V gene has CDR1 WSHSY and CDR2 SAAADI. Trimming took 8 bases from V and 4 from J, leaving 8 bases between them. The CDR3 loop is CASAGSYGYTF. The CDR3 region has the DNA TGCGCCAGCGCTGGGAGCTATGGCTACACCTTC.

Here the CDR3 reads CATNPPLTGGRSSYEQYF. DNA of the CDR3: TGTGCCACCAACCCCCCCCTGACAGGGGGCAGGAGCTCCTACGAGCAGTACTTC. The chain employs TRBV24-1 and TRBJ2-7; 10 nucleotides match TRBD1. Germline V gene lookup returns CDR1 KGHDR and CDR2 SFDVKD. With 8 bases clipped from V and 0 bases from J, the junction kept 15 bases outside the gene matches. There are 18 residues in the CDR3.

The CDR3 DNA sequence: TGTGCCAGCTCACCAAGACAGGGCGCCTCTGGGGCCAACGTCCTGACTTTC. Translated: CASSPRQGASGANVLTF. J is TRBJ2-6 and V is TRBV18, with 7 bases fitting TRBD1. Losses at the gene ends were 2 bases for V and 0 bases for J; bases not matched to a gene: 4. From germline, CDR1 is KGHSH and CDR2 LQKENI. The CDR3 runs to 17 residues.

The chain couples TRBV19 to TRBJ1-1, with 7 bases fitting TRBD1. Germline V CDR1 and CDR2: LNHDA, SQIVND (reference sequence). Trimming removed 11 bases from V and 5 bases from J; junction bases left unmatched: 17. The CDR3 runs to 15 residues. CDR3 amino acids: CAHLSRGREWTEAFF. The DNA of the CDR3 is TGTGCCCATCTCTCTAGGGGGCGCGAGTGGACTGAAGCTTTCTTT.

The V and J genes are TRBV12-3 or TRBV12-4 and TRBJ1-2; 8 nucleotides match TRBD1. Trimming cost V 7 bases and J 2 bases; bases outside gene matches: 3. This CDR3 comprises 13 residues. CDR3 amino acids: CASTRQGNYGYTF. As DNA, the CDR3 is TGTGCCAGCACAAGACAGGGGAACTATGGCTACACCTTC.

This clone has only one observation. This chain uses TRBV29-1 with TRBJ1-1; 8 bases are a match to TRBD1. The CDR3 extends over 15 amino acids. Germline trimming cut 7 bases from V and 4 bases from J; bases unmatched to any gene: 14. From germline, CDR1 is SQVTM and CDR2 ANQGSEA. CDR3 coding DNA: TGCAGCGCCAAAGCCCAGGGGGCGGGGAGCACTGAAGCTTTCTTT. Translated: CSAKAQGAGSTEAFF.

This chain uses TRBV12-3 or TRBV12-4 with TRBJ1-5; D not certain. Trimming cost V 3 bases and J 4 bases, with 4 bases left between them. The CDR3 is made up of 12 amino acids. The CDR3 nucleotides are TGTGCCAGCAGTTTTTTAAATCAGCCCCAGCATTTT. Amino acids: CASSFLNQPQHF.

The V call is TRBV5-1, the J call TRBJ2-1, with D perhaps matching TRBD2 (5 bases). Germline V gene lookup returns CDR1 SGHRS and CDR2 YFSETQ. V lost 0 bases and J lost 9, with 10 bases in between. The CDR3 is 13 amino acids. In DNA form, the CDR3 reads TGCGCCAGCAGCTTGGGTAACCGGGGTGAGCAGTTCTTC. This encodes CASSLGNRGEQFF.

This sequence joins TRBV5-1 and TRBJ2-1, with TRBD2 matching over 7 bases. CDR1 and CDR2 (germline): SGHRS, YFSETQ. The trim removed 3 bases at V and 3 bases at J, leaving 3 bases unmatched. This CDR3 has 14 residues. This CDR3 is CASSSAGNYNEQFF. DNA of the CDR3: TGCGCCAGCAGCTCAGCGGGGAACTACAATGAGCAGTTCTTC.

The gene calls are TRBV5-1 and TRBJ1-1; 7 bases fit TRBD1. Germline V gene data show CDR1 as SGHRS and CDR2 as YFSETQ. V was clipped by 7 bases and J by 5 bases; unmatched bases: 8. This CDR3 region has 13 residues. DNA for the CDR3: TGCGCCAGCGGAGTGACAGGGATTACTGAAGCTTTCTTT. Its protein is CASGVTGITEAFF.

This clone was seen just once. The chain recombines TRBV29-1 with TRBJ2-3; 11 bases are a match to TRBD2. Germline-derived CDR1 and CDR2 are SQVTM and ANQGSEA. CDR3 length equals 17 residues. The J segment lost 6 bases and the V segment lost 4 bases, leaving 15 bases of the junction unmatched. The CDR3 spells CSVAGLHSGGADDTQYF. In DNA, the CDR3 is TGCAGCGTTGCAGGGTTACATAGCGGGGGGGCTGACGATACGCAGTATTTT.

The chain employs TRBV19 and TRBJ2-3; TRBD2 agrees at 8 bases. This CDR3 spans 15 amino acids. Germline CDR1 LNHDA, CDR2 SQIVND (reference sequence). J gave up 1 base and V 5 bases, and 5 bases lay outside the gene matches. In nucleotides, the CDR3 is TGTGCCAGTAGTCCCCGGGGGGGAGGCACAGATACGCAGTATTTT. As protein: CASSPRGGGTDTQYF.

This clone was counted once. This chain links TRBV30 with TRBJ1-4, with 7 bases aligning to TRBD1. The germline V gene encodes CDR1 GTSNPN and CDR2 SVGIG (reference sequence). J was trimmed by 8 bases and V by 3 bases; bases with no gene match: 6. This CDR3 comprises 13 residues. The CDR3 nucleotides are TGTGCCTGGAGGGGACAGCCTGGGGAAAAACTGTTTTTT. Translating it yields CAWRGQPGEKLFF. Full variable domain (remainder filled in from reference TRBV30 and TRBJ1-4): SQTIHQWPATLVQPVGSPLSLECTVEGTSNPNLYWYRQAAGRGLQLLFYSVGIGQISSEVPQNLSASRPQDRQFILSSKKLLLSDSGFYLCAWRGQPGEKLFFGSGTQLSVL.